Below are 22 T cell receptor beta chains sequenced from a single sample in a study of cytomegalovirus exposure and HLA in healthy donors. 13 Jbeta primers and 60 Vbeta primers were used for the PCR. Repertoires were generated with immunoSEQ multiplex PCR, while TCRdb's copy carries only in-frame clones and drops some. The sample lists about 150,000 clones, 80% to 85% seen once, with 1.2% in the top ten. The sequencing sample was made of PBMCs. These receptors all come from a boy under 10 years old in good health and CMV-seronegative.

This clone has more than one count but fewer than ten. This chain joins TRBV2 and TRBJ2-7; possibly TRBD2 for D (5 bases). The CDR3 runs 16 residues. Germline V gene sequence: CDR1 SNHLY, CDR2 FYNNEI. The V end lost 0 bases, the J end lost 0 bases, and 12 bases lay between the germline ends. CDR3: CASSEAGVPSSYEQYV. DNA for the CDR3: TGTGCCAGCAGTGAAGCCGGGGTTCCCAGCTCCTACGAGCAGTACGTC.

V is TRBV6-5 and J is TRBJ2-1; tentative D call: TRBD2 (5 bases). There are 14 residues in the CDR3. Trimming left V 6 bases short and J 5 bases short, with 14 bases between. The germline V gene has CDR1 MNHEY and CDR2 SVGAGI. This chain's CDR3 is CASRPRGFHNEQFF. For the CDR3, the DNA is TGTGCCAGCAGACCACGAGGGTTCCACAATGAGCAGTTCTTC.

This rearrangement joins TRBV6-6 to TRBJ1-3, with D perhaps matching TRBD1 (6 bases). Per the germline V gene, CDR1 is MNHNY and CDR2 is SVGAGI (reference sequence). The CDR3 contains 15 residues. V lost 6 bases and J 0 bases, leaving 12 bases between the germline ends. The CDR3 coding sequence is TGTGCCAGCAGCGACAGGTCTAGCTCTGGAAACACCATATATTTT. Amino acids: CASSDRSSSGNTIYF.

The chain combines TRBV30 with TRBJ2-5, with 8 bases that match TRBD1. Germline V gene data show CDR1 as GTSNPN and CDR2 as SVGIG (reference sequence). V trimming: 4 bases; J trimming: 4 bases; junction bases outside the gene matches: 2. The CDR3 totals 12 residues. DNA of the CDR3: TGTGCCTGGACAGGGGGCGGAGAGACCCAGTACTTC. Translating gives CAWTGGGETQYF. The full variable domain, rest sourced from reference TRBV30 and TRBJ2-5, is SQTIHQWPATLVQPVGSPLSLECTVEGTSNPNLYWYRQAAGRGLQLLFYSVGIGQISSEVPQNLSASRPQDRQFILSSKKLLLSDSGFYLCAWTGGGETQYFGPGTRLLVL.

The CDR3 nucleotides are TGTGCCTGGAGTGTTTTTAGGGAGGGGGGCTACACCTTC. It is translated as CAWSVFREGGYTF. The chain has TRBV30 and TRBJ1-2, with TRBD1 as a possible D gene (5 bases). The germline V and J ends were trimmed by 0 bases and 8 bases, with 13 bases remaining between them. Germline lookup yields CDR1 GTSNPN and CDR2 SVGIG (reference sequence). This CDR3 comprises 13 residues.

This clone is a singleton in its sample. CDR3 loop: CASSAYRGTNYGYTF. The CDR3 coding sequence is TGTGCCAGCAGTGCGTACAGGGGAACTAACTATGGCTACACCTTC. The rearrangement uses TRBV2 and TRBJ1-2; 7 bases fit TRBD1. CDR1 and CDR2 from the germline V gene are SNHLY and FYNNEI. This CDR3 has 15 amino acids. The ends lost 4 bases at V and 0 bases at J; junction bases unmatched: 5.

This clone was picked up one time. The CDR3 sequence: CAISDLTSGVRSYEQYV. In DNA, the CDR3 is TGTGCCATCAGTGACCTGACTAGCGGGGTTCGCTCCTACGAGCAGTACGTC. The chain employs TRBV10-3 and TRBJ2-7; 11 nucleotides line up with TRBD2. The CDR3 is made up of 17 amino acids. J was trimmed by 0 bases and V by 3 bases; bases with no gene match: 7. The germline gives CDR1 ENHRY, CDR2 SYGVKD.

The chain uses TRBV6-5 and TRBJ2-1; a possible D gene is TRBD2 (6 bases). CDR3 length: 14 amino acids. Germline assignment: CDR1 MNHEY and CDR2 SVGAGI. V lost 2 bases, J lost 10 bases, and 15 bases lay in between. The CDR3 nucleotides are TGTGCCAGCAGTTACGGGGCGGGGTGGCTGGAGCAGTTCTTC. Its translation: CASSYGAGWLEQFF.

With regard to this clone: An end of the junction differs from the germline gene, which may be a read error. Distinct nucleotide sequences in the sample also encode this CDR3. This sequence joins TRBV6-5 and TRBJ2-4; D gene ambiguous. Germline CDR1 and CDR2: MNHEY and SVGAGI. This CDR3 region has 12 residues. CDR3 in amino acids: CASDSIKNIQYF. The CDR3 coding sequence is TGTGCCAGCGACTCGATTAAAAACATTCAGTACTTT.

The V gene is TRBV19, the J gene TRBJ1-1, with D unclear. This CDR3 is built from 18 residues. The V and J ends lost 11 bases and 9 bases respectively, with 37 bases between them. Germline lookup yields CDR1 LNHDA and CDR2 SQIVND (reference sequence). The DNA of the CDR3 is TGTGCCTGTCACCAGGAAGGGCGGGAGGTTCGGGCAAAAAGACAAGCTTTCTTT. It codes for CACHQEGREVRAKRQAFF.

This chain joins TRBV15 and TRBJ2-2, with 8 bases aligning to TRBD2. Trimming removed 4 bases from V and 6 bases from J; junction bases left unmatched: 7. The CDR3 contains 15 residues. The germline gives CDR1 LNHNV, CDR2 YYDKDF (reference sequence). The DNA of the CDR3 is TGTGCCACCAGCACACTAGGCGGGAGGTCCGGGGAGCTGTTTTTT. It codes for CATSTLGGRSGELFF.

V gene TRBV5-1 combines with J gene TRBJ2-1; 9 nucleotides line up with TRBD1. CDR1 and CDR2 (germline): SGHRS, YFSETQ. V lost 2 bases and J lost 5; bases outside the gene matches: 2. The CDR3 spans 14 residues. CDR3 sequence reads: CASSFGDRDNEQFF. The CDR3 DNA reads as TGCGCCAGCAGCTTCGGGGACAGGGACAATGAGCAGTTCTTC.

As concerns this clone: The same CDR3 also results from other DNA sequences found in this sample. The rearrangement uses TRBV7-2 and TRBJ1-1, with a weak D call TRBD1 (6 bases). CDR3 length: 15 amino acids. Per the germline V gene, CDR1 is SGHTA and CDR2 is FQGNSA. The V end lost 3 bases, the J end lost 0 bases, and 11 bases lay between the germline ends. The DNA of the CDR3 is TGTGCCAGCAGCTTGGCCGGACAGATGAACACTGAAGCTTTCTTT. Its protein is CASSLAGQMNTEAFF.

This chain connects TRBV7-9 to TRBJ2-1; 11 bases agree with TRBD2. Trimming took 5 bases from V and 10 from J; bases not matched to a gene: 13. Germline CDR1 is SEHNR and CDR2 is FQNEAQ (reference sequence). The CDR3 extends over 16 amino acids. CDR3 sequence reads: CASSPLSSGGAKEQFF. The CDR3 DNA is TGTGCCAGCAGCCCACTGAGTAGCGGGGGGGCGAAGGAGCAGTTCTTC.

The chain carries TRBV5-1 and TRBJ2-5; 12 bases match TRBD2. This CDR3 comprises 16 residues. With 3 bases clipped from V and 4 bases from J, the junction kept 7 bases outside the gene matches. Germline V CDR1 and CDR2: SGHRS, YFSETQ. CDR3: CASSSRLAGVGETQYF. CDR3 in DNA: TGCGCCAGCAGCTCCCGACTAGCGGGAGTGGGAGAGACCCAGTACTTC.

V is TRBV5-4 and J is TRBJ1-6, with 7 bases aligning to TRBD1. This CDR3 comprises 13 residues. V dropped 5 bases and J dropped 9; count of bases not matched to a gene: 5. Germline CDR1 and CDR2: SGHNT and YYREEE (reference sequence). The CDR3, as DNA: TGTGCCAGCAGTTCGGGACAGCTTTCACCCCTCCACTTT. It encodes CASSSGQLSPLHF.

The table lists this clone with a count of one. The junction differs from germline at one of its ends, possibly a read error. The same CDR3 arises from other DNA sequences in this sample as well. The chain employs TRBV4-1 and TRBJ1-1; tentative D call: TRBD1 (6 bases). The CDR3 covers 14 residues. Germline CDR1 MGHRA, CDR2 YSYEKL. In DNA form, the CDR3 reads TGCGCCAGCAGCCAGTCACAGGGATACACTGAGGCTTTCTTT. It translates to CASSQSQGYTEAFF.

The chain couples TRBV29-1 to TRBJ2-2; 11 bases agree with TRBD2. Germline V lookup: CDR1 SQVTM, CDR2 ANQGSEA. The CDR3 is 14 amino acids. The V segment lost 3 bases and the J segment 7 bases; nucleotides outside the gene matches: 4. CDR3 amino acids: CSVEGTSGGGELFF. CDR3 bases: TGCAGCGTTGAGGGGACTAGCGGTGGCGGGGAGCTGTTTTTT.

CDR3 DNA: TGTGCCAGCAGCTTGGGACTAGCGGGAGGGCCCGGCTACGAGCAGTACTTC. Translating it yields CASSLGLAGGPGYEQYF. The chain employs TRBV5-4 and TRBJ2-7; the match to TRBD2 covers 14 bases. V lost 0 bases and J lost 3; bases outside the gene matches: 5. Germline V CDR1 and CDR2: SGHNT, YYREEE (reference sequence). This CDR3 is 17 amino acids long.

The J gene is TRBJ1-6, the V gene TRBV5-4; D gene uncertain. Germline values: CDR1 SGHNT, CDR2 YYREEE (reference sequence). The CDR3 covers 14 residues. Between the trimmed V and J ends, which lost 7 bases and 6 bases, there was a span of 14 bases. In DNA form, the CDR3 reads TGTGCCAGCGCCCACGGGGTACCTAATTCACCCCTCCACTTT. Translating gives CASAHGVPNSPLHF.

The J gene is TRBJ1-5, the V gene TRBV5-1, with D uncertain. The CDR3 sequence is 14 residues long. The germline V and J ends were trimmed by 0 bases and 2 bases, with 6 bases remaining between them. CDR1 is SGHRS, CDR2 YFSETQ, per germline. The CDR3, as DNA: TGCGCCAGCAGCTTGGGTGGAGGCAATCAGCCCCAGCATTTT. Protein: CASSLGGGNQPQHF. Full variable domain (rest looked up from reference TRBV5-1 and TRBJ1-5): KAGVTQTPRYLIKTRGQQVTLSCSPISGHRSVSWYQQTPGQGLQFLFEYFSETQRNKGNFPGRFSGRQFSNSRSEMNVSTLELGDSALYLCASSLGGGNQPQHFGDGTRLSIL.

The chain joins TRBV30 to TRBJ2-2; TRBD1 matches 9 bases. The CDR3 is 16 residues long. Per germline, CDR1 GTSNPN and CDR2 SVGIG (reference sequence). Trimming removed 3 bases from V and 3 bases from J; junction bases left unmatched: 8. In nucleotides, the CDR3 is TGTGCCTGGAGCCCGACGACAGGGGGGTACACCGGGGAGCTGTTTTTT. Translating gives CAWSPTTGGYTGELFF.